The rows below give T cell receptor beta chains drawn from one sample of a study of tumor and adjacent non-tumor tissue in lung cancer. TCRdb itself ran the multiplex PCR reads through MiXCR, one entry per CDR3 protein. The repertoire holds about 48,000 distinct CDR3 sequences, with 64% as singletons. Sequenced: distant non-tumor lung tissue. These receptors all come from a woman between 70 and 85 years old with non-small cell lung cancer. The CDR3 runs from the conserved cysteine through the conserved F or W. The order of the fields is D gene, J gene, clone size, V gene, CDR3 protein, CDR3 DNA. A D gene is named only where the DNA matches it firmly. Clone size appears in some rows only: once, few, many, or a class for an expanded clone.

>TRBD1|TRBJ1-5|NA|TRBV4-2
CASKSGGRSLINQPQHF
TGTGCCAGCAAATCAGGGGGACGTAGCCTTATCAATCAGCCCCAGCATTTT
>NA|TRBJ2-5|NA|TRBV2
CVSCFNRQAQETQYF
TGTGTCAGCTGTTTTAACAGGCAAGCCCAAGAGACCCAGTACTTC
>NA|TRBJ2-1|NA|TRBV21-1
CASSHGTSGTPHNEQFF
TGTGCCAGCAGCCACGGGACTAGCGGGACCCCCCACAATGAGCAGTTCTTC
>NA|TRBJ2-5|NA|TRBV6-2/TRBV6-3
CASSYPGSAGTQYF
TGTGCCAGCAGTTACCCGGGTTCGGCGGGGACCCAGTACTTT
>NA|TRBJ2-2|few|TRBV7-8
CASSRGTAGTGELLF
TGTGCCAGCAGCCGCGGGACAGCTGGAACCGGGGAGCTGCTTTTT
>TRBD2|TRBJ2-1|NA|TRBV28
CASSTRLAGGRGVSEQFF
TGTGCCAGCAGTACCAGACTAGCGGGAGGCCGTGGGGTAAGTGAGCAGTTCTTC
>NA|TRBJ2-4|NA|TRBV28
CVSSLEAGVVKKIQYF
TGTGTCAGCAGCCTAGAAGCAGGGGTTGTCAAAAAGATTCAGTACTTC
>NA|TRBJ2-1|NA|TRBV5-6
CASSFGGDSYNEQFF
TGTGCCAGCAGCTTCGGCGGAGACTCCTACAATGAGCAGTTCTTC
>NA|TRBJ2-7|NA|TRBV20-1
CSAGSDSYERYF
TGCAGTGCTGGATCCGACTCCTACGAGCGGTACTTC
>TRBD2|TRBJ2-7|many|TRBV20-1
CSASPGGSGRLSYEQYF
TGCAGTGCTAGCCCCGGGGGCAGCGGGAGACTCTCCTACGAGCAGTACTTC
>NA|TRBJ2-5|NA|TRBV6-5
CASSYSLGERKETRYF
TGTGCTAGCAGTTACTCGCTTGGGGAGAGGAAAGAGACCCGGTACTTC
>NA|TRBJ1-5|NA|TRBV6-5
CASGYSFMNTGTQHF
TGTGCCAGCGGTTACTCGTTTATGAACACAGGTACGCAGCATTTT
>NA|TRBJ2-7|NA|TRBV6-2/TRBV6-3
CASCISSYEQYF
TGTGCCAGCTGCATCTCATCGTACGAGCAGTACTTT
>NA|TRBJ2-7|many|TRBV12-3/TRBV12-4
CASSTGAGTSYEQYF
TGTGCCAGCAGCACCGGGGCGGGGACCTCCTACGAGCAGTACTTC
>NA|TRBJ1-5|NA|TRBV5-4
CASSGRGRNTDTQHF
TGTGCCAGCAGCGGACGGGGCAGGAACACAGATACGCAGCATTTT
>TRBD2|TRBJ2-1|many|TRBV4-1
CASSQLAGGTNEQFF
TGCGCCAGCAGCCAACTAGCGGGAGGAACAAATGAGCAGTTCTTC
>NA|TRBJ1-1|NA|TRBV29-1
CSVQSTRTSEDDAAFF
TGCAGCGTCCAGAGTACAAGAACTTCTGAGGACGATGCAGCTTTCTTT
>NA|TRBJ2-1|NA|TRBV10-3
CAISVNSGSNNNEQFF
TGTGCCATCAGTGTTAATAGTGGGAGCAACAACAATGAGCAGTTCTTC
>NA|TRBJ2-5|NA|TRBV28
CASSTSETQYF
TGTGCCAGCAGTACCTCGGAGACCCAGTACTTC
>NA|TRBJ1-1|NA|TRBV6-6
CATSFGFGAASEVFF
NA
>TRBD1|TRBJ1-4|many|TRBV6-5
CASSYGVDRGPNEKLFF
TGTGCCAGCAGTTACGGGGTAGACAGGGGGCCAAATGAAAAACTGTTTTTT
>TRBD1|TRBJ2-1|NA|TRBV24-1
CPTSVRTGPYNEQFF
TGTCCCACCAGTGTGAGGACAGGGCCCTACAATGAGCAGTTCTTC
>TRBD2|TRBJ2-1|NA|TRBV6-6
CASTLGLAGGSQVYEQFF
TGTGCCAGCACCCTGGGACTAGCGGGTGGGTCTCAAGTATATGAGCAGTTCTTC
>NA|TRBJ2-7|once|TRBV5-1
CDCSLELDYYEQYF
TGCGACTGCAGCTTGGAGTTAGACTACTACGAGCAGTACTTT
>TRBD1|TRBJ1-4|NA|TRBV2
CASSETGQTNGKLFF
TGTGCCAGCAGTGAAACGGGACAGACTAATGGAAAACTATTTTTT
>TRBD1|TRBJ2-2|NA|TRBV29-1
CSAKLPGTGGTGELFF
TGCAGCGCGAAGCTACCTGGAACAGGGGGAACCGGGGAACTGTTTTTT
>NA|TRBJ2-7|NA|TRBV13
CASSSLSLVDYEQYF
TGTGCCAGCAGCTCCCTGAGCCTAGTAGACTACGAGCAGTACTTC
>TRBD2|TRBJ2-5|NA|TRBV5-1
CASSLAAGVTQETQYF
TGCGCCAGCAGCTTGGCAGCGGGGGTGACCCAAGAGACCCAGTACTTC
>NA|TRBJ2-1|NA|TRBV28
CASSPSSGRWLNGQFF
TGTGCCAGCAGCCCCTCAAGTGGGAGATGGCTCAATGGGCAGTTCTTC
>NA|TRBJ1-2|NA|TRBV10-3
CAISKGWGSDYGYTF
TGTGCCATCAGTAAGGGCTGGGGGTCGGACTATGGCTACACCTTC
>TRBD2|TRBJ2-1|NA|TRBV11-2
CARSLDRDLAGLRYNGQFF
TGTGCCCGCAGCTTAGATCGGGACCTAGCGGGACTACGATACAATGGGCAGTTCTTC
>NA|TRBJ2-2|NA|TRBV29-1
CIVAPTCANTGELFF
TGCATCGTGGCGCCGACATGCGCGAACACCGGGGAGCTGTTTTTT
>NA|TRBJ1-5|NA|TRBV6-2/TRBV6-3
CASKETGSPRHF
TGTGCCAGCAAAGAGACGGGGTCGCCCCGGCATTTT
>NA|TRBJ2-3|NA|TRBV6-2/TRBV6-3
CASTWKDTQYF
TGTGCCAGCACCTGGAAAGATACGCAGTATTTT
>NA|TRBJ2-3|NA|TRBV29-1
CSAEDGRYADTQYF
TGCAGCGCTGAAGACGGCAGATACGCAGATACACAGTATTTT
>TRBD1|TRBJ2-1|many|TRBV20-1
CSARQDRGDVDEQFF
TGCAGTGCTAGGCAGGACAGGGGGGACGTCGATGAGCAGTTCTTC
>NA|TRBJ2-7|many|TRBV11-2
CASRAGHSSYEQYF
TGTGCCAGCAGAGCCGGGCACAGCTCCTACGAGCAGTACTTC